This is a list of T cell receptor beta chains from one sample in a study of OX40 agonist ivuxolimab in advanced cancers. TCRdb's copy holds only in-frame clones and misses some; the assay was immunoSEQ multiplex PCR. The table has 63,000 or so clones, approximately 86% seen once. The material was CD4+ or CD8+ T cells sorted from blood, obtained in a trial of the OX40 agonist ivuxolimab. The source is an adult with an advanced solid tumor such as melanoma, head and neck, liver or kidney cancer. CDR3s include the opening cysteine and the closing phenylalanine or tryptophan. The order of the fields is D gene, J gene, clone size, V gene, CDR3 DNA, CDR3 protein. The D gene is left open where the match is weak. Expanded clones are given a class, and other clones once, few, many or no size at all.

TRBD1	TRBJ1-5	.	TRBV28	TGTGCCAGCAGACCCCCCGGGACAGGGGGATTTCAGCCCCAGCATTTT	CASRPPGTGGFQPQHF
.	TRBJ2-5	.	TRBV5-1	TGCGCCAGCAGCTTGGGCGGGCGGTACCAAGAGACCCAGTACTTC	CASSLGGRYQETQYF
.	TRBJ2-4	.	TRBV28	TGTGCCAGCAGTAGGGCCAAAAACATTCAGTACTTC	CASSRAKNIQYF
.	TRBJ1-1	.	TRBV7-3	TGTGCCAGCAGCTCAAAGTTGAACACTGAAGCTTTCTTT	CASSSKLNTEAFF
TRBD1	TRBJ1-2	once	TRBV5-4	TGTGCCAGCAGCCGGGACAGGGGGAACTATGGCTACACCTTC	CASSRDRGNYGYTF
TRBD1	TRBJ1-1	.	TRBV4-1	TGCGCCACGGAAACAGGGGGTCGAACTGAAGCTTTCTTT	CATETGGRTEAFF
.	TRBJ2-2	once	TRBV10-1	TGCGCCAGCAGTGAGTCAGGAAGCCCGGACACCGGGGAGCTGTTTTTT	CASSESGSPDTGELFF
TRBD2	TRBJ2-3	.	TRBV7-3	TGTGCCAGCAGCCCCTTCCGGGGGGGCGGCACAGATACGCAGTATTTT	CASSPFRGGGTDTQYF
.	TRBJ2-5	.	TRBV2	TGTGCCAGCAGTGAGAACGGAAACCAAGAGACCCAGTACTTC	CASSENGNQETQYF
.	TRBJ2-5	.	TRBV2	TGTGCCAGCAGGGAAGAGACCCAGTACTTC	CASREETQYF
.	TRBJ1-4	.	TRBV5-4	TGTGCCAGCAGCGACCAAACGGGAATCCGAGGCGAAAAACTGTTTTTT	CASSDQTGIRGEKLFF
.	TRBJ2-7	.	TRBV4-2	TGTGCCAGCAGCCCCCTCCGGGAACCCTACGAGCAGTACTTC	CASSPLREPYEQYF
TRBD1	TRBJ1-2	few	TRBV7-8	TGTGCCAGCAGCTCTCCGGGACAGTTCTGGGGCTACACCTTC	CASSSPGQFWGYTF
.	TRBJ2-6	.	TRBV2	TGTGCCACCAGAACAGGGATGACTGGGGCCAACGTCCTGACTTTC	CATRTGMTGANVLTF
.	TRBJ2-2	.	TRBV7-3	TGTGCCAGCAGTCTTGATCCCACCGGGGAGCTGTTTTTT	CASSLDPTGELFF
.	TRBJ1-1	few	TRBV4-1	TGCGCCAGCAGGACGGGAGGGCCCAACACTGAAGCTTTCTTT	CASRTGGPNTEAFF
.	TRBJ1-1	.	TRBV30	TGTGCCTGGAGTAGGGGTATGGCTGAAGCTTTCTTT	CAWSRGMAEAFF
TRBD1	TRBJ2-4	.	TRBV18	TGTGCCAGCTCACCCGACAGGGCGAACATTCAGTACTTC	CASSPDRANIQYF
.	TRBJ1-2	.	TRBV6-5	TGTGCCAGCAGTCCCGGACAGATGAACAACTATGGCTACACCTTC	CASSPGQMNNYGYTF
.	TRBJ1-4	.	TRBV5-6	TGTGCCAGCAGCTTGGCCGTGGAGGGTCCTAGGGAAAAACTGTTTTTT	CASSLAVEGPREKLFF
TRBD1	TRBJ1-3	.	TRBV6-5	TGTGCCAGCAGAATATCCGGGACAGGGAGCGTATATTTT	CASRISGTGSVYF
.	TRBJ2-6	.	TRBV19	TGTGCCAGTAGTACTGGAGGGGGGAGGTCTGGGGCCAACGTCCTGACTTTC	CASSTGGGRSGANVLTF
TRBD2	TRBJ2-1	.	TRBV10-3	TGTGCCACCGGACTAGCGGGAGGGGGCGAGCAGTTCTTC	CATGLAGGGEQFF
TRBD2	TRBJ2-5	.	TRBV11-2	TGTGCCAGCAGCTTAGATCAGGCACTAGCGGGACAAGAGACCCAGTACTTC	CASSLDQALAGQETQYF